Listed here are 16 T cell receptor beta chains from one sample, sequenced in a study of blood T cell repertoires in COVID-19. Profiled with immunoSEQ multiplex PCR; TCRdb holds only in-frame clones, not every one. The data contain some 330,000 clones, around 87% of them singletons. What was sequenced was PBMCs or T cells enriched from blood (not recorded which). These receptors originate from a man aged 40-50 years in a cohort exposed to, infected with or recovered from COVID-19 (not recorded which).

The J gene is TRBJ1-5, the V gene TRBV6-6, with D possibly being TRBD1 (6 bases). Per the germline V gene, CDR1 is MNHNY and CDR2 is SVGAGI (reference sequence). The length of the CDR3 is 14 residues. V dropped 2 bases and J dropped 7 bases, with 12 bases sitting between them. CDR3 in DNA: TGTGCCAGCAGTTACACAGGGCTTGGGCAGCCCCAGCATTTT. This gives the protein CASSYTGLGQPQHF.

V usage is TRBV2 and J usage is TRBJ2-3; D not certain. CDR1 and CDR2 (germline): SNHLY, FYNNEI. The CDR3 contains 13 residues. The V and J ends lost 10 bases and 0 bases respectively, with 11 bases between them. The CDR3 DNA sequence: TGTGCCACCATGCAGAGGAGCACAGATACGCAGTATTTT. Its protein is CATMQRSTDTQYF.

The chain employs TRBV3-1 (or the pseudogene TRBV3-2) and TRBJ1-2; 8 bases map to TRBD1. V lost 5 bases to trimming and J lost 4 bases; unmatched junction nucleotides: 6. Germline loops: CDR1 LGHDT, CDR2 YNNKEL (reference sequence). The CDR3 extends over 14 amino acids. This chain's CDR3 is CASSSGGTIYGYTF. CDR3 DNA sequence: TGTGCCAGCAGCTCAGGGGGCACGATCTATGGCTACACCTTC.

This chain joins TRBV7-9 and TRBJ2-5, with 9 bases that match TRBD1. This CDR3 spans 14 amino acids. CDR1 and CDR2 (germline): SEHNR, FQNEAQ (reference sequence). Losses at the gene ends were 6 bases for V and 4 bases for J; bases not matched to a gene: 6. CDR3 residues: CASSRDRDSETQYF. The CDR3 DNA reads TGTGCCAGCAGTCGGGACAGGGATTCAGAGACCCAGTACTTC.

The J gene is TRBJ2-7, the V gene TRBV10-2; TRBD2 might be the D (7 bases). Trimming took 6 bases from V and 0 from J, leaving 18 bases between them. CDR3 length: 16 residues. CDR1 WSHSY and CDR2 SAAADI come from the germline V gene. Here the CDR3 DNA reads TGCGCCAGCAGGGTTGGGGGGGCGCAGGACTCCTACGAGCAGTACTTC. It translates to CASRVGGAQDSYEQYF.

J is TRBJ2-5 and V is TRBV7-8; 10 bases match TRBD2. J was trimmed by 5 bases and V by 5 bases; bases with no gene match: 5. The CDR3 runs 14 residues. Germline V gene data show CDR1 as SGHVS and CDR2 as FQNEAQ. The CDR3 here is CASSQTSGWETQYF. The CDR3, as DNA: TGTGCCAGCAGCCAGACTAGCGGGTGGGAGACCCAGTACTTC.

V is TRBV5-1 and J is TRBJ2-3, with D perhaps TRBD1 (5 bases). The V gene lost 1 base and the J gene lost 0 bases, with 9 bases spanning the gap. CDR1 is SGHRS and CDR2 is YFSETQ in the germline V gene. The CDR3 length is 15 residues. The CDR3 sequence is CASSLQGLSTDTQYF. The CDR3, as DNA: TGCGCCAGCAGCTTGCAGGGCCTCAGCACAGATACGCAGTATTTT.

This sequence joins TRBV7-8 and TRBJ2-2; D remains unclear. Trimming took off 1 base at V and 1 base at J, with 10 bases between the two ends. The CDR3 spans 16 residues. Germline CDR1 SGHVS, CDR2 FQNEAQ. The CDR3 region has the DNA TGTGCCAGCAGCTTAGGGGCTATCATGAACACCGGGGAGCTGTTTTTT. This translates into CASSLGAIMNTGELFF.

This rearrangement joins TRBV27 to TRBJ1-4; a possible D gene is TRBD1 (6 bases). The CDR3 contains 14 residues. Germline V gives CDR1 MNHEY, CDR2 SMNVEV (reference sequence). With 3 bases removed from V and 2 bases from J, the gap between germline ends came to 7 bases. The CDR3 DNA is TGTGCCAGCAGTTTCGGACAGACTAATGAAAAACTGTTTTTT. Amino acids: CASSFGQTNEKLFF. The variable domain in full, completed from reference TRBV27 and TRBJ1-4, reads EAQVTQNPRYLITVTGKKLTVTCSQNMNHEYMSWYRQDPGLGLRQIYYSMNVEVTDKGDVPEGYKVSRKEKRNFPLILESPSPNQTSLYFCASSFGQTNEKLFFGSGTQLSVL.

The chain is built from TRBV30 and TRBJ1-6; 8 bases are a match to TRBD1. CDR3 length equals 13 residues. Germline CDR1 reads GTSNPN; CDR2 reads SVGIG (reference sequence). Losses at the gene ends were 5 bases for V and 7 bases for J; bases not matched to a gene: 4. The DNA for the CDR3 is TGTGCCTGGGGGCGGACAGGGAATTCACCCCTCCACTTT. Translation gives CAWGRTGNSPLHF.

V and J are TRBV5-1 and TRBJ2-1, with 8 bases aligning to TRBD1. The ends lost 0 bases at V and 8 bases at J; junction bases unmatched: 7. Germline CDR1 SGHRS, CDR2 YFSETQ. This CDR3 is 15 amino acids long. This chain's CDR3 is CASSLGGRGRDEQFF. CDR3 nucleotide sequence: TGCGCCAGCAGCTTGGGGGGCAGGGGGCGAGATGAGCAGTTCTTC.

The count of this clone is one. The V call is TRBV4-1, the J call TRBJ2-3; 7 bases align to TRBD2. This CDR3 contains 15 residues. Trimming removed 0 bases from V and 4 bases from J; junction bases left unmatched: 4. Germline CDR1 reads MGHRA; CDR2 reads YSYEKL. CDR3 nucleotides: TGCGCCAGCAGCCAAGAGGGGGGGAGTTCAGATACGCAGTATTTT. As protein: CASSQEGGSSDTQYF.

The V and J genes are TRBV7-9 and TRBJ1-2, with D maybe TRBD1 (5 bases). Germline loops: CDR1 SEHNR, CDR2 FQNEAQ (reference sequence). The CDR3 spans 15 residues. Between the trimmed V and J ends, which lost 1 base and 8 bases, there was a span of 17 bases. The CDR3 region has the DNA TGTGCCAGCAGCTTAGGTCAGGGAATAACTTACGGCTACACCTTC. Protein: CASSLGQGITYGYTF. The variable domain in full, with the rest retrieved from reference TRBV7-9 and TRBJ1-2, is DTGVSQNPRHKITKRGQNVTFRCDPISEHNRLYWYRQTLGQGPEFLTYFQNEAQLEKSRLLSDRFSAERPKGSFSTLEIQRTEQGDSAMYLCASSLGQGITYGYTFGSGTRLTVV.

This chain links TRBV5-6 with TRBJ2-7, with TRBD1 as a possible D gene (6 bases). V was shortened by 2 bases and J by 0 bases, with 18 bases between the two germline ends. CDR3 length: 17 amino acids. Germline V gene data show CDR1 as SGHDT and CDR2 as YYEEEE. CDR3 protein: CASSFLLGQGSSYEQYF. The CDR3 DNA is TGTGCCAGCAGCTTCCTTTTGGGGCAGGGGAGCTCCTACGAGCAGTACTTC.

The chain couples TRBV4-2 to TRBJ2-7; 9 positions match TRBD2. The junction had 3 bases not matched to a gene; V was cut back by 1 base and J by 2 bases. Germline V CDR1 and CDR2: LGHNA, YNFKEQ. The CDR3 is 15 amino acids. The CDR3 DNA reads TGTGCCAGCAGCCAAGCGGGACTAGCCGCCTACGAGCAGTACTTC. This translates into CASSQAGLAAYEQYF.

The chain employs TRBV7-9 and TRBJ1-2; weak D call: TRBD1 (5 bases). The CDR3 length is 12 residues. The V end was cut by 1 base, the J end by 12 bases, with 12 bases between. Per germline, CDR1 SEHNR and CDR2 FQNEAQ (reference sequence). In nucleotides, the CDR3 is TGTGCCAGCAGCTTAGATTACCAGGGAAACACCTTC. This translates into CASSLDYQGNTF.